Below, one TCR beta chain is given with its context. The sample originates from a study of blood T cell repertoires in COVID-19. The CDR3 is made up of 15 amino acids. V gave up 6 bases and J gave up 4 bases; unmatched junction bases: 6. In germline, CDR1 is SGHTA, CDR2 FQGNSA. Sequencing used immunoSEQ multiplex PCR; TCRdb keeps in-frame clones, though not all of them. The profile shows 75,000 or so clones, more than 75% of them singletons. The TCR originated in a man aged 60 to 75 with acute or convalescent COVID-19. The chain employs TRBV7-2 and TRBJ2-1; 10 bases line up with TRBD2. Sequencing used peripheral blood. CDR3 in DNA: TGTGCCAGCAGGCGAACTAGCGGGGAATACAATGAGCAGTTCTTC. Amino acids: CASRRTSGEYNEQFF.